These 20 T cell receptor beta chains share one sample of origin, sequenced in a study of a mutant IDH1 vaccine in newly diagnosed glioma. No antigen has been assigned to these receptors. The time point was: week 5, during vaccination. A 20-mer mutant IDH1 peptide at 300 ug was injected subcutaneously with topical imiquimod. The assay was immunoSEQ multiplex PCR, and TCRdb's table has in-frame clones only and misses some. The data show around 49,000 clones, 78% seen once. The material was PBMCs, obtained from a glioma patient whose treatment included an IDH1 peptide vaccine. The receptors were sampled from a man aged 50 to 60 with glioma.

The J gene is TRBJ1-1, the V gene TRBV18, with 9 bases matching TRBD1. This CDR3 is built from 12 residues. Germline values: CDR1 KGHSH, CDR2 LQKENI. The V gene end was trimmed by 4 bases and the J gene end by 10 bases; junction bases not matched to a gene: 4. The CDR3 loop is CASSRPTGGAFF. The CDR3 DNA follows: TGTGCCAGCTCACGGCCGACAGGGGGAGCTTTCTTT.

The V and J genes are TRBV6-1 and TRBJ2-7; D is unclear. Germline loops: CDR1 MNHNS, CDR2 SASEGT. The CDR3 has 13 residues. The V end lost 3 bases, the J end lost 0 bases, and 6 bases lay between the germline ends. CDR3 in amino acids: CASSETGSYEQYF. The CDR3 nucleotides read TGTGCCAGCAGTGAGACGGGCTCCTACGAGCAGTACTTC.

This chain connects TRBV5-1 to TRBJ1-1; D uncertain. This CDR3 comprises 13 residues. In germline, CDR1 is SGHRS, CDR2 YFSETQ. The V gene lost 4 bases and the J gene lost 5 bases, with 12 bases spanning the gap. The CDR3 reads CASSMDERTEAFF. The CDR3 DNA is TGCGCCAGCAGCATGGATGAAAGAACTGAAGCTTTCTTT. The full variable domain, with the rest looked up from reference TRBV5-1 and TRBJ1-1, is KAGVTQTPRYLIKTRGQQVTLSCSPISGHRSVSWYQQTPGQGLQFLFEYFSETQRNKGNFPGRFSGRQFSNSRSEMNVSTLELGDSALYLCASSMDERTEAFFGQGTRLTVV.

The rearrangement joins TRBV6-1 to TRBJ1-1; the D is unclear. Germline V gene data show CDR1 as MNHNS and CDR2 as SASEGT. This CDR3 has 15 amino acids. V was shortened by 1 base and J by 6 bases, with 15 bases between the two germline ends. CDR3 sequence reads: CASSEEPWVIAEAFF. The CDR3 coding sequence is TGTGCCAGCAGTGAAGAACCTTGGGTAATCGCTGAAGCTTTCTTT.

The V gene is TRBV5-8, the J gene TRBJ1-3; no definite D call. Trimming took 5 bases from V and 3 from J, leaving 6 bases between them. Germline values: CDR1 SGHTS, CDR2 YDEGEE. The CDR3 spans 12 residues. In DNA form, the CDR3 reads TGTGCCAGCAGGGGGTTTGGAAACACCATATATTTT. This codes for CASRGFGNTIYF.

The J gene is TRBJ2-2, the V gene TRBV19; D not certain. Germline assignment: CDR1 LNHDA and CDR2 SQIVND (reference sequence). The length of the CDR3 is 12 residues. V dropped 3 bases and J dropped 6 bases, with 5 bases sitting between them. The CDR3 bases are TGTGCCAGTAGTATGGATCCCGGGGAGCTGTTTTTT. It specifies CASSMDPGELFF.

CDR3 sequence: CASSFRTVDNEQFF. The CDR3, as DNA: TGTGCCAGCAGTTTCCGGACTGTCGACAATGAGCAGTTCTTC. The chain combines TRBV27 with TRBJ2-1, with D tentatively TRBD2 (5 bases). CDR1 is MNHEY, CDR2 SMNVEV, per germline (reference sequence). This CDR3 region has 14 residues. Trimming removed 3 bases at V and 5 bases at J, with 11 bases between.

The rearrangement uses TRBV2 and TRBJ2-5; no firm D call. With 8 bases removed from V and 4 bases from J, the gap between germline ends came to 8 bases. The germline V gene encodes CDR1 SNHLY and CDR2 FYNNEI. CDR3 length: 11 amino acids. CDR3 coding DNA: TGTGCCAGCGGCGTCGGAGAGACCCAGTACTTC. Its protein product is CASGVGETQYF.

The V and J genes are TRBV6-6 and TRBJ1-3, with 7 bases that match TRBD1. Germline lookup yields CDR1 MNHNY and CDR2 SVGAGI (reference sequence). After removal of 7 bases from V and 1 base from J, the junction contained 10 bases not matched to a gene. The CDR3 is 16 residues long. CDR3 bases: TGTGCCAGCACCCCGACAGGGTCCCTATCTGGAAACACCATATATTTT. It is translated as CASTPTGSLSGNTIYF.

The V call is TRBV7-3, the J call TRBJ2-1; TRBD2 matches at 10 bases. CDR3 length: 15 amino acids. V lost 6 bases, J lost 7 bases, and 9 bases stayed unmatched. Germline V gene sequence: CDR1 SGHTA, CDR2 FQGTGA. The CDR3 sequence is CASSSKLAGRNEQFF. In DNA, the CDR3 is TGTGCCAGCAGTTCGAAACTAGCGGGGAGGAATGAGCAGTTCTTC.

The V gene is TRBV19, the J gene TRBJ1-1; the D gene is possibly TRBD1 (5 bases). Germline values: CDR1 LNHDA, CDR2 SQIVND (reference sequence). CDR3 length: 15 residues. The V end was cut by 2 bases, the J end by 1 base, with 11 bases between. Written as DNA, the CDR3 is TGTGCCAGTAGTATATTGGGCCAGGGGAACACTGAAGCTTTCTTT. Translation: CASSILGQGNTEAFF.

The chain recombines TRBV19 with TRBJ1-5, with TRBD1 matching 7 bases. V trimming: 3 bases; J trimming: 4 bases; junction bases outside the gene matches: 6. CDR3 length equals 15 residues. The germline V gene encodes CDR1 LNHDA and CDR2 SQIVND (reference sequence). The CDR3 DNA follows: TGTGCCAGTAGTATTAGGGGGCGGAATAATCAGCCCCAGCATTTT. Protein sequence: CASSIRGRNNQPQHF.

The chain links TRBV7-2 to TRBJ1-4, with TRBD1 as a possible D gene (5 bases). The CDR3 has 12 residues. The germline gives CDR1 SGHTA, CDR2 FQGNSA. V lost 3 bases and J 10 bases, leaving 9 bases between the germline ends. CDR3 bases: TGTGCCAGCAGCTTGGGGGTAGGAAAACTGTTTTTT. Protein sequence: CASSLGVGKLFF.

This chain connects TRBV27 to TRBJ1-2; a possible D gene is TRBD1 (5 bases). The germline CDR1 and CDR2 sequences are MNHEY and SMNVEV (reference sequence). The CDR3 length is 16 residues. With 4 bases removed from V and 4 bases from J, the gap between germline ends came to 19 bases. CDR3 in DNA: TGTGCCAGCAGTTCGGGGACTGCTCTGGGGAGCTATGGCTACACCTTC. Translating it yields CASSSGTALGSYGYTF.

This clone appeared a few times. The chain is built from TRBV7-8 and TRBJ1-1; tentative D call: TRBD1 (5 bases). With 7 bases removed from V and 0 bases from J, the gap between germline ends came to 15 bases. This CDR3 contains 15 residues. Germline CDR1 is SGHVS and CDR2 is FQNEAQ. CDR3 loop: CASTQAGIVNTEAFF. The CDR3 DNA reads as TGTGCCAGCACCCAGGCAGGGATTGTGAACACTGAAGCTTTCTTT. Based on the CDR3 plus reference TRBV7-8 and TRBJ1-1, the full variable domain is GAGVSQSPRYKVAKRGQDVALRCDPISGHVSLFWYQQALGQGPEFLTYFQNEAQLDKSGLPSDRFFAERPEGSVSTLKIQRTQQEDSAVYLCASTQAGIVNTEAFFGQGTRLTVV.

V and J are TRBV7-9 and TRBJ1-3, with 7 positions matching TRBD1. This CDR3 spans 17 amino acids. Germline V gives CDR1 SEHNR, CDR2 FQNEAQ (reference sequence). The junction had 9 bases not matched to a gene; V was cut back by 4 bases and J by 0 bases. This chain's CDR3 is CASSSIDRASSGNTIYF. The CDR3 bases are TGTGCCAGCAGCTCGATCGACAGGGCGAGCTCTGGAAACACCATATATTTT.

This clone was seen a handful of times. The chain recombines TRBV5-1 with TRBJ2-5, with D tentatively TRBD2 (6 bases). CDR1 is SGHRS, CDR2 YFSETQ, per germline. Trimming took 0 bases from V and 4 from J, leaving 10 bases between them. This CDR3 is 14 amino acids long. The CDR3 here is CASSLVGGAETQYF. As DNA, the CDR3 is TGCGCCAGCAGCTTGGTGGGGGGAGCAGAGACCCAGTACTTC.

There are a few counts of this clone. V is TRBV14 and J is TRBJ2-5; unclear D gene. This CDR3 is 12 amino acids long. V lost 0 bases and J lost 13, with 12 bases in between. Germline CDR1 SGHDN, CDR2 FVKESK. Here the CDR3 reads CASSQDWASLYF. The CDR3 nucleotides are TGTGCCAGCAGCCAAGATTGGGCCTCTTTGTACTTC.

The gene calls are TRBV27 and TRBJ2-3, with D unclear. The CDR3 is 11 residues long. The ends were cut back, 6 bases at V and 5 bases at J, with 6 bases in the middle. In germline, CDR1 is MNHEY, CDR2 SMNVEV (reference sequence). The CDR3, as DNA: TGTGCCAGCAGATTAGTAGATACGCAGTATTTT. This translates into CASRLVDTQYF.

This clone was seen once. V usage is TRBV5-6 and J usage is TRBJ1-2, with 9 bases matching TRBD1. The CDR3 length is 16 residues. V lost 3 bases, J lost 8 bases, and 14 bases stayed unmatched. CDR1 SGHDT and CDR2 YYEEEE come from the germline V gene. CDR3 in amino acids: CASSSPPGQGHEGYTF. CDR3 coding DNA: TGTGCCAGCAGCTCGCCCCCCGGACAGGGGCACGAAGGCTACACCTTC.